This T cell receptor (beta chain) was identified in a study of early T cells in non-severe SARS-CoV-2 infection. Study overall: Chains were unpaired, as sequencing was done on bulk RNA from unsorted whole blood.

This clonotype was counted ten times or more. This CDR3 contains 13 residues. V was clipped by 7 bases and J by 2 bases; unmatched bases: 6. The germline V gene encodes CDR1 SQVTM and CDR2 ANQGSEA. TCRdb ran MiXCR on the 5' RACE reads and lists one entry per CDR3 protein. The data hold 70,000 to 90,000 distinct CDR3 sequences, with over 9.5% observed a single time. The TCR originated in an adult who was a healthcare worker with PCR-confirmed SARS-CoV-2 infection or an uninfected control (not recorded which). Sequencing was carried out using whole blood. The V call is TRBV29-1, the J call TRBJ2-7, with 9 bases lining up with TRBD1. The CDR3 loop reads CSAGTGHTYEQYF. The CDR3 region has the DNA TGCAGCGCAGGGACAGGGCATACCTACGAGCAGTACTTC.